The subject of this entry is one T cell receptor (beta chain). Its target antigen remains unknown. Per-base qualities were not stored, and no clone one base away is much larger. CDR3 length: 12 amino acids, cysteine to phenylalanine. The DNA shown is the 36-base CDR3, in frame from base 1. The germline V gene encodes CDR1 SGHAT and CDR2 FQNNGV. Between the V and J ends, shortened by 5 bases and 5 bases respectively, the junction contains 8 bases. The sample belongs to a study of blood T cell repertoires in COVID-19 (dated by TCRdb to 2018 to 2020). The study in broad terms: Samples covering the acute and convalescent phases of COVID-19 were provided by collaborators in the United States, Italy and Spain. The prospective study material was composed of cDNA or gDNA derived from T cells, B-cell-depleted T cells, or PBMCs. Deeply sampled blood TCRbeta repertoires from subjects exposed to, actively infected with, or recovered from COVID-19 were included in the dataset. The repertoires were released in a freely available public database intended as a resource for research on the immune response to SARS-CoV-2. Samples came from the ongoing ImmuneRACE study (first 160 participants) plus 1,254 subjects from 6 global collaborators. A de-identified subject ID, COVID-19 status, age in years and sex were almost always included in the sample metadata. Where available, HLA class I and class II types were taken from metadata supplied by the sample provider and were not determined by assay-based typing.

TCRbeta CDR3 regions were amplified from genomic DNA by means of the immunoSEQ Assay, a bias-controlled multiplex PCR. Regarding the original processing steps: The number of nucleated cells in each sample was estimated from the amplification of reference gene primers within the assay. To quantify the absolute abundance of each unique TCRbeta CDR3 rearrangement, sequence reads were collapsed and filtered. For each sample, productive Simpson clonality was calculated by taking the square root of Simpson's diversity index across productive rearrangements. Sourced from immuneACCESS, this table was stored by TCRdb with only in-frame sequences that have V and J called. A share of the clones is absent; for the studies checked, an unresolved V gene accounts for under half, and the remainder has no known explanation. V and J calls and clone size follow that table, whereas D and trimming were derived from the DNA. This sample holds fewer than 700,000 clones; roughly 89% were observed only once. The ten largest clones add up to 7.5% to 9% of the sample.

Overall results and qualifications from the work: The quantity of clinical and demographic metadata differed by source and by participant and was supplied without curation.

One collaborating source in Seattle enrolled patients during active infection and followed them longitudinally through the course of disease. Each collaborating institution followed its own protocols to collect whole blood in K2EDTA tubes. For TCRbeta analysis, collaborator samples were shipped as frozen whole blood, as isolated PBMCs, or as DNA extracted from either sample type. The chain is made from TRBV11-2 and TRBJ2-3, with the D segment identity uncertain. The sequence was collected from a woman in her forties or fifties with COVID-19, enrolled during active disease. The sample consisted of peripheral blood. The sequence in DNA is TGTGCCAGCAGCCCCCTCGGAGATACGCAGTATTTT. Translated, it gives CASSPLGDTQYF.